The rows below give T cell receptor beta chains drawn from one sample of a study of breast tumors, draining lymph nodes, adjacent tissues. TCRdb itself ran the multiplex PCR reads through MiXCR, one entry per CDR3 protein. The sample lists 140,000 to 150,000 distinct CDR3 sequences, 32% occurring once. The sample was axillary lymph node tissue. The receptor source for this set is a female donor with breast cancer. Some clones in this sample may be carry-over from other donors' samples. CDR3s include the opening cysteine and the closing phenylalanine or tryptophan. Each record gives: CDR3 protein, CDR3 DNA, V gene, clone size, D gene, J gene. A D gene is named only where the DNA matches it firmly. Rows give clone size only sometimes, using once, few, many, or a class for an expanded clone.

CASREPGTGRRYEQYF TGTGCCAGCAGAGAACCCGGGACAGGGCGTCGGTACGAGCAGTACTTC TRBV2 - TRBD1 TRBJ2-7
CASSEASYQSGYNEQFF TGTGCCAGCAGTGAAGCCTCCTACCAGTCGGGGTACAATGAGCAGTTCTTC TRBV6-1 few - TRBJ2-1
CASSGGQSTNEKLFF TGTGCCAGCAGCGGAGGGCAATCAACTAATGAAAAACTGTTTTTT TRBV5-6 many - TRBJ1-4
CSARDPGGYTF TGCAGTGCTAGAGATCCAGGGGGCTACACCTTC TRBV20-1 few - TRBJ1-2
CASSHASLYNEQPF TGTGCCAGCAGCCACGCCAGCTTATACAATGAGCAGCCCTTC TRBV14 - - TRBJ2-1
CASTTLLSGNTIYF TGTGCCAGCACCACGCTACTCTCTGGAAACACCATATATTTT TRBV6-6 many - TRBJ1-3
CASSLASGETQYF TGTGCCAGCAGCTTAGCGTCTGGTGAGACCCAGTACTTC TRBV5-6 medium-sized - TRBJ2-5
CSTSGGSRTGELFF TGTAGCACTAGCGGGGGGTCGCGGACCGGGGAGCTGTTTTTT TRBV28 many TRBD2 TRBJ2-2
CASSVNWRDTEAFF TGTGCCAGCAGCGTAAATTGGAGGGACACTGAAGCTTTCTTT TRBV9 - - TRBJ1-1
CASSTQGGTGELFF TGTGCCAGTAGTACCCAAGGGGGGACCGGGGAGCTGTTTTTT TRBV19 many - TRBJ2-2
CSARVIFLNTEAFF TGCAGTGCTAGAGTCATCTTCTTGAACACTGAAGCTTTCTTT TRBV20-1 few - TRBJ1-1
CASSLTPGTQETQYF TGTGCCAGCAGCTTAACTCCCGGGACACAAGAGACCCAGTACTTC TRBV7-3 many - TRBJ2-5
CASSLVPGAVEQYF TGCGCCAGCAGCTTGGTTCCAGGGGCGGTCGAGCAGTACTTC TRBV5-1 many - TRBJ2-7
CASSFDPPANTEAFF TGTGCCAGCAGTTTTGATCCGCCAGCCAACACTGAAGCTTTCTTT TRBV7-9 - - TRBJ1-1
CASRQEDRAEYSTDTQYF TGTGCCAGCAGGCAAGAGGACAGAGCTGAATATAGCACAGATACGCAGTATTTT TRBV7-9 - - TRBJ2-3
CASQGSASGTEAFF TGTGCCAGCCAGGGCTCGGCCAGCGGGACTGAAGCTTTCTTT TRBV7-6 few - TRBJ1-1
CASSHGSGATQYF TGTGCCAGCAGTCACGGTTCGGGTGCGACCCAGTACTTC TRBV6-2/TRBV6-3 - - TRBJ2-5
CASSPQGLNTEAFF TGTGCCAGCAGCCCCCAGGGGTTAAACACTGAAGCTTTCTTT TRBV5-5 many - TRBJ1-1
CSAPRPAGTGELFF TGCAGTGCCCCCCGGCCCGCCGGAACCGGGGAGCTGTTTTTT TRBV20-1 many - TRBJ2-2
CASSSNRGANEKLFF TGTGCCAGCAGCTCCAACAGGGGCGCTAATGAAAAACTGTTTTTT TRBV7-6 many TRBD1 TRBJ1-4
CASSQARTGEGGYTF TGCGCCAGCAGCCAAGCGAGGACAGGGGAGGGGGGCTACACCTTC TRBV4-1 many TRBD1 TRBJ1-2
CASSPGATTDTQYF TGTGCCAGCTCACCAGGAGCCACCACAGATACGCAGTATTTT TRBV18 many - TRBJ2-3
CASSSSGVNEQFF TGTGCCAGCTCGTCCTCAGGGGTCAATGAGCAGTTCTTC TRBV18 many - TRBJ2-1
CAGSFGLGWEGYAF TGTGCCGGCAGCTTTGGACTCGGCTGGGAAGGCTACGCCTTC TRBV7-2 - - TRBJ1-2
CASSIPAANTGELFF TGTGCCAGTAGTATCCCAGCAGCGAACACCGGGGAGCTGTTTTTT TRBV19 many - TRBJ2-2
CASSQDGGQGNQPQHF TGCGCCAGCAGCCAAGATGGGGGACAGGGCAATCAGCCCCAGCATTTT TRBV4-1 many TRBD1 TRBJ1-5
CASSSSGGRGYGYPF TGTGCCAGCAGCTCGTCAGGGGGACGCGGCTATGGCTACCCCTTC TRBV7-9 many TRBD1 TRBJ1-2
CASSGTGFSGANVLTF TGTGCCAGCAGCGGAACAGGTTTCTCTGGGGCCAACGTCCTGACTTTC TRBV11-2 many - TRBJ2-6
CAISDGVNNQPQHF TGTGCCATCAGTGATGGAGTAAATAATCAGCCCCAGCATTTT TRBV10-3 many - TRBJ1-5
CASSNPQVNYGYTF TGTGCCAGCAGCAACCCCCAGGTGAACTATGGCTACACCTTC TRBV7-2 many - TRBJ1-2
CASSSDRGADTQYF TGTGCCAGCAGCTCTGACAGGGGAGCAGATACGCAGTATTTT TRBV11-2 many TRBD1 TRBJ2-3
CTSRPGGLACEQYF TGTACCAGCAGACCTGGAGGTTTAGCCTGCGAGCAGTACTTC TRBV12-3/TRBV12-4 - - TRBJ2-7
CSAPKTGGIYEQFF TGCAGTGCGCCTAAGACAGGGGGCATCTATGAGCAGTTCTTC TRBV20-1 many TRBD1 TRBJ2-1
CASSLVRGLGDTQYF TGCGCCAGCAGCTTGGTCCGTGGGTTGGGAGATACGCAGTATTTT TRBV5-1 - - TRBJ2-3
CASSLGGGTYNEQFF TGTGCCAGCAGCTTAGGAGGGGGCACCTACAATGAGCAGTTCTTC TRBV7-6 many TRBD1 TRBJ2-1
CASSIQPGTAGTEAFF TGTGCCAGCTCTATCCAACCTGGGACAGCAGGCACTGAAGCTTTCTTT TRBV18 - TRBD1 TRBJ1-1
CASSKVGGPAKNIQYF TGTGCCAGCAGCAAGGTGGGGGGCCCCGCCAAAAACATTCAGTACTTC TRBV6-6 few - TRBJ2-4
CASSSGLASGANVLTF TGCGCCAGCAGTTCAGGACTGGCCTCTGGGGCCAACGTCCTGACTTTC TRBV10-1 many - TRBJ2-6
CASSLQRDSLDYGYTF TGTGCCAGCAGTCTACAACGGGACAGCTTAGACTATGGCTACACCTTC TRBV6-5 many TRBD1 TRBJ1-2
CASSPGQGLGYTF TGCGCCAGCAGCCCGGGACAGGGGCTTGGCTACACCTTC TRBV10-1 many TRBD1 TRBJ1-2
CASNLGGYGYTF TGTGCCAGCAACCTCGGGGGGTATGGCTACACCTTC TRBV25-1 many - TRBJ1-2
CASRGQRGRSSTGELFF TGTGCCAGCAGAGGGCAAAGGGGGCGTTCCTCCACCGGGGAGCTGTTTTTT TRBV6-2/TRBV6-3 many TRBD1 TRBJ2-2
CAGSSLAGGQETQYF TGTGCCGGCAGTTCACTAGCGGGGGGACAAGAGACCCAGTACTTC TRBV6-5 few TRBD2 TRBJ2-5
CASSLEQGWFETQYF TGTGCCAGCAGCTTGGAGCAGGGATGGTTCGAGACCCAGTACTTC TRBV5-5 many - TRBJ2-5
CSASGGARETQYF TGCAGTGCTAGCGGGGGGGCCAGGGAGACCCAGTACTTC TRBV20-1 - TRBD2 TRBJ2-5
CASNLQGGSTEAFF TGTGCCAGCAACCTACAGGGGGGTAGCACTGAAGCTTTCTTT TRBV2 few TRBD1 TRBJ1-1
CASSLSHDEAFF TGCGCCAGCAGCTTGTCGCATGATGAAGCTTTCTTT TRBV5-1 few - TRBJ1-1
CASSFYICSARVGADTQYF - TRBV7-2 - - TRBJ2-3
CASRHRQGVNTGELFF TGTGCCAGCAGACATAGACAGGGGGTAAACACCGGGGAGCTGTTTTTT TRBV7-8 many TRBD1 TRBJ2-2
CASSNGQGATGNTIYF TGCGCCAGCAGCAATGGACAGGGGGCAACTGGAAACACCATATATTTT TRBV4-1 many TRBD1 TRBJ1-3
CASSFPGANVLTF TGTGCCAGCAGTTTCCCTGGGGCCAACGTCCTGACTTTC TRBV6-6 many - TRBJ2-6
CSVDGVRGAPVGSATQYF TGCAGCGTTGATGGGGTTCGGGGGGCGCCGGTAGGTTCTGCTACGCAGTATTTT TRBV29-1 many - TRBJ2-3
CVSSHGHLNTEAFF TGTGTCAGCAGCCACGGACACCTGAACACTGAAGCTTTCTTC TRBV3-1 - - TRBJ1-1
CASSPRGAVYNEQFF TGTGCCAGCAGCCCCCGCGGAGCGGTCTACAATGAGCAGTTCTTC TRBV9 many - TRBJ2-1
CASSQEGSYGARQTQYF TGCGCTAGCAGCCAAGAGGGTTCCTATGGGGCCAGGCAGACCCAGTACTTC TRBV4-1 - - TRBJ2-5
CASSGGDRNPYEQYF TGTGCCAGCAGTGGGGGTGATCGAAACCCCTACGAGCAGTACTTC TRBV2 many - TRBJ2-7
CASSRDRGYGYTF TGTGCCAGCAGCCGGGACAGGGGGTATGGCTACACCTTC TRBV7-6 many TRBD1 TRBJ1-2
CASSYLTGGNSPLHF TGTGCCAGCAGTTACCTTACCGGGGGCAATTCACCCCTCCACTTT TRBV6-5 many - TRBJ1-6